This TCR beta chain stems from a study of blood T cell repertoires in COVID-19. Study details: Both acute and convalescent COVID-19 samples were obtained from the United States, Italy and Spain. Sources were T cells, B-cell-depleted T cells, or PBMCs; the material itself was cDNA or gDNA.

Seattle-derived patients entered the study during active infection and were followed longitudinally. Per the original methods: Reference gene primers were amplified, and this amplification served to estimate nucleated cell counts. Data came from immunoSEQ multiplex PCR; TCRdb stores just in-frame clones and leaves some out. V and J calls and clone size are copied from that table; D and trimming were computed from the DNA. The profile covers approximately 500,000 clones, with approximately 91% appearing a single time and roughly 7.4% taken by the ten largest. The V and J ends lost 5 bases and 0 bases respectively, with 13 bases between them. Germline-derived CDR1 and CDR2 are LNHDA and SQIVND (reference sequence). There are 16 residues in the CDR3.

The receptor was isolated from a woman between 45 and 65 years old with COVID-19, enrolled during active disease. The chain is built from TRBV19 and TRBJ1-4; D gene unclear. Sequencing was performed on peripheral blood. CDR3 sequence reads: CASSARQIATNEKLFF. CDR3 nucleotide sequence: TGTGCCAGTAGTGCCCGCCAGATCGCAACTAATGAAAAACTGTTTTTT.